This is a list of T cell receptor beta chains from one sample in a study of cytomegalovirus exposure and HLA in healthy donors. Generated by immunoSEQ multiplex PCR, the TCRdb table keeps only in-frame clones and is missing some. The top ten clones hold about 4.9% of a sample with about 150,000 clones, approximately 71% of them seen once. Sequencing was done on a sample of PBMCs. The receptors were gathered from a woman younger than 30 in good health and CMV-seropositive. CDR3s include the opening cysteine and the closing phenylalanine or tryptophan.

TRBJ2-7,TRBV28,CASSSPLQGGPTGISYEQYF
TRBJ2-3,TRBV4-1,CASSQGGGLSTDTQYF
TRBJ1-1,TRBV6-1,CASSRAGTGTTEAFF
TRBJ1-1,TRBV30,CAWLRGLTEAFF
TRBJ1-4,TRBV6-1,CASRGRQTSNEKLFF
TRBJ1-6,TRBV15,CATSRATGTGYNSPLHF
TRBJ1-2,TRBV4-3,CASSQSGQANYGYTF
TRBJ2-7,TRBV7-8,CASSLGPKKEQYF
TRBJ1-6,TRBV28,CASSSRTVSYNSPLHF
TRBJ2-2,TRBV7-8,CANGPRRQVTDTGELFF
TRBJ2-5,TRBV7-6,CASSVTPGLAETQYF
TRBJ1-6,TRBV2,CASRDGTGPSPLHF
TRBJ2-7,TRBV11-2,CASSLTGTAIRDEQYF
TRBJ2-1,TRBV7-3,CASSLDPGIHEQFF
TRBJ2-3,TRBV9,CASSVEEVTDTQYF
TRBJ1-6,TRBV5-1,CASSLAGRGSPLHF
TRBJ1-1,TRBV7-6,CASSSREVDTEAFF
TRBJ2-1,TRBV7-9,CASSLSSGRNEQFF
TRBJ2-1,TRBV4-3,CASSQGQSSGNEQFF
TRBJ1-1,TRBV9,CASSVAGGNTEAFF
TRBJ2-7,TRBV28,CASSLIASSYEQYF
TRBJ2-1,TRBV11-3,CASTRGGEGEQFF
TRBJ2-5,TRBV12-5,CASGLVLSGGLQETQYF
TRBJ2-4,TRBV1,CTSSQEKEWGAGGLLAKNIQYF
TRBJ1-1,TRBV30,CAWSQGGNTEAFF
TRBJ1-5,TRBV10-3,CAISPRGMSNQPQHF
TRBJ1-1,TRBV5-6,CASSLTGGPEAFF
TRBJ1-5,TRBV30,CAWRLQGGSNQPQHF
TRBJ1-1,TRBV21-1,CASSKGPDKSNTEAFF
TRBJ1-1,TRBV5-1,CASSWDREVNTEAFF
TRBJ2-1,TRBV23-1,CASSQSPRLAGAQGNEQFF
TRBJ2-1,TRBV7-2,CASSLASARFYNEQFF
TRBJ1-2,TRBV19,CASQAGQGHYGYTF
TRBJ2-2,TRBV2,CASSQQGRVSTGELFF
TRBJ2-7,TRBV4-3,CASSQDIGTGGHEQYF
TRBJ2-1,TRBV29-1,CSVEGVAGEGEQFF
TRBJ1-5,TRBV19,CASTGGGLNQPQHF
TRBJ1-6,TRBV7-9,CASSPDSISPLHF
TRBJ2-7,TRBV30,CAWKLGTNSGYEQYF
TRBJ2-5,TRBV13,CASSFQIPGGARETQYF
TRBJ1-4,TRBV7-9,CSSSPGQGSEKLFF
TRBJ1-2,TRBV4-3,CASSQDFSGQAFF
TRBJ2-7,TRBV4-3,CASSPDRGYEQYF
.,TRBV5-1,CASSPAGASYEQYF
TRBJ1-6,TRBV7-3,CASSLNPPTGGGSPLHF
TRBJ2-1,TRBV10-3,CAINSKAGVGEQFF
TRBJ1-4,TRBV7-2,CASSFIRGANEKLFF
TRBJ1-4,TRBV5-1,CASLGAEDNEKLFF